Sequencing of this T cell receptor beta chain was carried out in a study of blood T cell repertoires in COVID-19. The V gene lost 3 bases and the J gene lost 1 base, with 9 bases spanning the gap. CDR1 is LNHDA and CDR2 is SQIVND in the germline V gene (reference sequence). The CDR3 loop spans 14 amino acids. The repertoire was sequenced with immunoSEQ multiplex PCR; TCRdb's copy has only in-frame clones and lacks some. Of 350,000 to 450,000 clones in the sample, roughly 85% were seen once. The V call is TRBV19, the J call TRBJ1-1, with D unclear. The specimen was peripheral blood. This TCR came from a woman under 30 with acute or convalescent COVID-19. The CDR3 DNA follows: TGTGCCAGTAGTATCCGACCAGGGAACACTGAAGCTTTCTTT. It codes for CASSIRPGNTEAFF.